This T cell receptor beta chain was profiled in a study of shared clonotypes between healthy human individuals. Findings and caveats of the study: Generation probability values for non-shared clonotypes were lower than those for clonotypes shared by all four donors.

Assay used: immunoSEQ multiplex PCR; TCRdb lists only in-frame clones, some missing. The sample contains under 2.5 million clones, just under 95% of which appear only once. With respect to this clone: Its antigen is not identified.

CDR1 MGHDK and CDR2 SYGVNS come from the germline V gene. This CDR3 has 13 amino acids. Trimming pared 3 bases from V and 4 bases from J, leaving 6 bases between. The receptor's source is a man younger than 35 in good health. Some clones in this sample may be carry-over from other donors' samples. The chain joins TRBV25-1 to TRBJ2-2, with D unresolved. Sequencing was carried out using naive CD4+ T cells from PBMCs. Sample subset: CD45RA+ positively selected. The CDR3 loop is CASSETSTGELFF. Here the CDR3 DNA reads TGTGCCAGCAGTGAGACCAGCACCGGGGAGCTGTTTTTT. Filled out from reference TRBV25-1 and TRBJ2-2, the complete variable domain reads EADIYQTPRYLVIGTGKKITLECSQTMGHDKMYWYQQDPGMELHLIHYSYGVNSTEKGDLSSESTVSRIRTEHFPLTLESARPSHTSQYLCASSETSTGELFFGEGSRLTVL.